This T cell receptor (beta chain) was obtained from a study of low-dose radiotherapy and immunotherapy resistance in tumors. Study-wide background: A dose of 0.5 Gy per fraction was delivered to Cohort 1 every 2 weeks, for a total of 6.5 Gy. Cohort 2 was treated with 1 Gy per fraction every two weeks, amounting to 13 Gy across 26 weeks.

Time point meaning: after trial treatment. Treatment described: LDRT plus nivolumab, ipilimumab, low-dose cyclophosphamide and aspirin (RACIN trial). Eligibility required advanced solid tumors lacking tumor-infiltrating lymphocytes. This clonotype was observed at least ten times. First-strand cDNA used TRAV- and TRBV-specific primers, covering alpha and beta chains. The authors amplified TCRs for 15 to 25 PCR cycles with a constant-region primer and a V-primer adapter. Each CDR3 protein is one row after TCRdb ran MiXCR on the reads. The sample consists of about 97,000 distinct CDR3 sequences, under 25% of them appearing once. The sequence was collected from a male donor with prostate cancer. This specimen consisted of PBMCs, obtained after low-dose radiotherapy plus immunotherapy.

CDR3 bases: TGTGCCAGCAGTCCGTCCACGGACAGATTCCAAGAGACCCAGTACTTC. This codes for CASSPSTDRFQETQYF. This chain links TRBV12-3 or TRBV12-4 with TRBJ2-5, with D tentatively TRBD1 (6 bases). This CDR3 spans 16 amino acids. V was cut by 5 bases and J by 1 base, with 17 bases left in between.